Detailed here is one TCR beta chain. Its specificity is unknown. These data originate in a study of T cell responses to AZD1222 COVID-19 vaccine. Study overall: Second doses at about 4 or about 12 weeks were pooled.

The protocol was immunoSEQ multiplex PCR, while the TCRdb copy is restricted to in-frame clones and leaves out a portion. The sample lists 130,000 or so clones; around 86% were seen once. Study results and limitations: A rise in Spike-specific TCR breadth and depth followed two AZD1222 doses. Donors skewed white British and female; clonal diversity was possibly underestimated. Of spike-specific TCRs, nearly half reportedly target regions left unmutated in variants.

The CDR3 length is 14 residues. V shed 6 bases and J 3 bases; nucleotides not matched to a gene: 6. The germline V gene has CDR1 KGHSH and CDR2 LQKENI. The chain couples TRBV18 to TRBJ1-1; TRBD1 agrees at 8 bases. This specimen was peripheral blood, taken on day 0 of AZD1222 vaccination. The clonotype originates from an adult in good health. For the CDR3, the DNA is TGTGCCAGCTCCCTCGGGACAGGCTACACTGAAGCTTTCTTT. Translation: CASSLGTGYTEAFF.